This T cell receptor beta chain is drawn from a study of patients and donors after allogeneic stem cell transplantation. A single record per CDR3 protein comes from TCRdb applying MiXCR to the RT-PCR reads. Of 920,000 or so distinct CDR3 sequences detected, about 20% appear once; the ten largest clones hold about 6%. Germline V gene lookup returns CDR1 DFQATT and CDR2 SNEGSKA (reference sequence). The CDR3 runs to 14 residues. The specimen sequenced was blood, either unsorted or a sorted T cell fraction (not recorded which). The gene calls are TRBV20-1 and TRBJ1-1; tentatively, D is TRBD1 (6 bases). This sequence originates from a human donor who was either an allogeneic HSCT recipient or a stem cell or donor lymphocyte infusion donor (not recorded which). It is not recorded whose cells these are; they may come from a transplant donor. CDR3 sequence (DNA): TGCACCACACACAATCGTGAGGGGGGCACTGAAGCTTTCTTT. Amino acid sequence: CTTHNREGGTEAFF.